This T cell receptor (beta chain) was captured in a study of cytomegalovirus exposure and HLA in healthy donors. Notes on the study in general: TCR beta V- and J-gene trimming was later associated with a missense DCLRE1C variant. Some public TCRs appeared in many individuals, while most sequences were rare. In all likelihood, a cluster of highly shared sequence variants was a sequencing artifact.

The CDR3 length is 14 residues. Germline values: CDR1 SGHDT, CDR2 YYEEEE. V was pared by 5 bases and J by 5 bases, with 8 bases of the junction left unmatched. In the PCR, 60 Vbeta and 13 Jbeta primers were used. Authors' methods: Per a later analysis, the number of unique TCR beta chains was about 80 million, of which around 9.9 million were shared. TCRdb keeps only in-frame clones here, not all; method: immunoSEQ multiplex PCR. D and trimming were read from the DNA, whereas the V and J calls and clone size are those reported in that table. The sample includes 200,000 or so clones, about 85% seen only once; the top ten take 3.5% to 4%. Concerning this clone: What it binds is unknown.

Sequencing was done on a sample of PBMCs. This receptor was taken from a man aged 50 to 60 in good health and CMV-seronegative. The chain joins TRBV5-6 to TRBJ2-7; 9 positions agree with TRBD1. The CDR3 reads CASSYGRTGDEQYF. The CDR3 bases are TGTGCCAGCAGTTATGGGCGGACAGGGGACGAGCAGTACTTC.